This T cell receptor (beta chain) was sequenced for a study of regulatory T cells in long-lasting Graves disease. Notes on the study in general: The analysis examined peripheral blood only and excluded thyroid tissue. Segments TRBV28, TRBJ1-2 and TRBJ2-5 showed preferential usage in persistent disease.

For TCR beta, libraries came from iRepertoire HTBI primers and Arm-PCR of CDR3 regions. TCRdb processed the multiplex PCR reads anew with MiXCR; each CDR3 protein has one entry. Of 430,000 or so distinct CDR3 sequences in the sample, around 23% are singletons; the top ten hold roughly an eighth. In its sample, this clonotype was seen a few times. Its antigen remains unknown. Regarding time point: persistent/refractory GD, antithyroid drugs over 5 years with positive TRAb. Extracted RNA from PBMCs served as the source of the TCR library. Peripheral blood, at around 8.8 milliliters, went into EDTA tubes. The CDR3 runs 13 residues. Germline V CDR1 and CDR2: MNHNY, SVGAGI (reference sequence). The V end lost 0 bases, the J end lost 6 bases, and 9 bases lay between the germline ends.

The receptor's source is a female donor with Graves disease. The chain has TRBV6-6 and TRBJ2-7; the D gene is possibly TRBD2 (7 bases). Sample: peripheral blood mononuclear cells (PBMCs), taken when the disease was refractory, from a patient treated with antithyroid drugs. Here the CDR3 DNA reads TGTGCCAGCAGTTACTCGGGGGGGCTCGAGCAGTACTTC. This gives the protein CASSYSGGLEQYF.